The 11 T cell receptor beta chains given below trace back to one sample, sequenced in a study of blood T cell repertoires in COVID-19. Some clones are missing from TCRdb's copy, which holds only in-frame ones; the method was immunoSEQ multiplex PCR. In the table there are 50,000 to 65,000 clones, roughly 92% of which are singletons. The specimen sequenced was peripheral blood. These receptors were obtained from a man aged 50 to 59 with active COVID-19.

The chain couples TRBV5-1 to TRBJ2-5; D is possibly TRBD1 (6 bases). Trimming removed 1 base at V and 4 bases at J, with 17 bases between. The CDR3 contains 16 residues. Germline CDR1 is SGHRS and CDR2 is YFSETQ. CDR3 sequence (DNA): TGCGCCAGCAGCTTGAACAGGGTGTCGGTCTTAGAGACCCAGTACTTC. Protein sequence: CASSLNRVSVLETQYF.

This chain connects TRBV28 to TRBJ2-1; tentative D call: TRBD2 (5 bases). From germline, CDR1 is MDHEN and CDR2 SYDVKM. The CDR3 covers 14 residues. With 3 bases removed from V and 7 bases from J, the gap between germline ends came to 13 bases. CDR3 coding DNA: TGTGCCAGCAGTTTGGCGGGCGTTCCGAATGAGCAGTTCTTC. Residues: CASSLAGVPNEQFF.

This clone was seen a single time. The chain combines TRBV27 with TRBJ2-2, with 8 positions matching TRBD1. CDR3 length: 13 amino acids. Losses at the gene ends were 7 bases for V and 6 bases for J; bases not matched to a gene: 4. Germline V gene sequence: CDR1 MNHEY, CDR2 SMNVEV (reference sequence). CDR3 nucleotide sequence: TGTGCCAGCAAAATACAGGGGGCCGGGGAGCTGTTTTTT. Its protein is CASKIQGAGELFF.

The V and J genes are TRBV9 and TRBJ2-1; D may be TRBD1 (6 bases). Germline CDR1 reads SGDLS; CDR2 reads YYNGEE. V was pared by 1 base and J by 4 bases, with 9 bases between. CDR3 size: 14 residues. The CDR3 DNA reads TGTGCCAGCAGCGTATTGGGACAATACAATGAGCAGTTCTTC. Translating gives CASSVLGQYNEQFF.

The chain carries TRBV4-2 and TRBJ2-3; D possibly corresponds to TRBD2 (6 bases). V was clipped by 0 bases and J by 9 bases, with 22 bases between them. Per germline, CDR1 LGHNA and CDR2 YNFKEQ. This CDR3 has 17 residues. Written as DNA, the CDR3 is TGTGCCAGCAGCCAAGATCCAGTTAGCGGATTAGAAGGCACGCAGTATTTT. This sequence encodes CASSQDPVSGLEGTQYF.

V is TRBV18 and J is TRBJ2-2; 8 bases match TRBD1. There are 15 residues in the CDR3. V lost 6 bases and J lost 4; bases outside the gene matches: 7. CDR1 and CDR2 from the germline V gene are KGHSH and LQKENI. The CDR3 nucleotides read TGTGCCAGCTCGCAAGGACAGGGAAGCACCGGGGAGCTGTTTTTT. It encodes CASSQGQGSTGELFF.

The chain combines TRBV19 with TRBJ2-7, with 9 bases lining up with TRBD1. The germline V gene encodes CDR1 LNHDA and CDR2 SQIVND (reference sequence). After removal of 6 bases from V and 4 bases from J, the junction contained 7 bases not matched to a gene. CDR3 length: 14 amino acids. This chain's CDR3 is CASSAGTGRYEQYF. The CDR3 nucleotides are TGTGCCAGTAGCGCCGGGACAGGGAGATACGAGCAGTACTTC.

V and J are TRBV19 and TRBJ1-6; weak D call: TRBD1 (6 bases). Trimming cost V 1 base and J 4 bases, with 11 bases left between them. CDR1 and CDR2 (germline): LNHDA, SQIVND (reference sequence). CDR3 length: 16 residues. The CDR3 DNA is TGTGCCAGTAGTATAGGGTGGCAGGGGTATAATTCACCCCTCCACTTT. Encoded protein: CASSIGWQGYNSPLHF.

V usage is TRBV6-1 and J usage is TRBJ2-1, with 7 bases fitting TRBD2. Trimming removed 3 bases from V and 5 bases from J; junction bases left unmatched: 4. CDR3 length: 14 residues. The germline CDR1 and CDR2 sequences are MNHNS and SASEGT. The CDR3 protein is CASSEAGEDNEQFF. The CDR3 DNA follows: TGTGCCAGCAGTGAGGCGGGAGAGGACAATGAGCAGTTCTTC.

The rearrangement joins TRBV19 to TRBJ1-5; 10 bases fit TRBD1. Germline assignment: CDR1 LNHDA and CDR2 SQIVND (reference sequence). After removal of 5 bases from V and 1 base from J, the junction contained 2 bases not matched to a gene. The CDR3 runs to 15 residues. As DNA, the CDR3 is TGTGCCAGTAGTTGGGGACAGGGGAGCAATCAGCCCCAGCATTTT. It translates to CASSWGQGSNQPQHF.

The genes are TRBV5-6 and TRBJ2-7; TRBD2 aligns across 10 bases. V dropped 2 bases and J dropped 1; count of bases not matched to a gene: 3. Germline-derived CDR1 and CDR2 are SGHDT and YYEEEE. This CDR3 has 15 amino acids. CDR3: CASSLTSGTSYEQYF. The CDR3 DNA reads TGTGCCAGCAGCTTAACTAGCGGGACATCCTACGAGCAGTACTTC.